The 20 T cell receptor beta chains listed next were all sequenced from one sample in a study of regulatory T cells in long-lasting Graves disease. Time point described: newly diagnosed GD, antithyroid drugs for less than 3 months. PBMC-extracted RNA yielded the TCR library. Sequencing libraries for TCR beta were prepared with iRepertoire HTBI primers and Arm-PCR of CDR3 regions. TCRdb processed the multiplex PCR reads anew with MiXCR; each CDR3 protein has one entry. The data show 320,000 or so distinct CDR3 sequences, about 18% seen once. The material was peripheral blood mononuclear cells (PBMCs), obtained at new diagnosis, from a patient treated with antithyroid drugs. Receptor source: a female donor with Graves disease.

This clonotype was seen at least ten times. The V call is TRBV5-1, the J call TRBJ1-4; 8 nucleotides align to TRBD1. With the DNA end fitting TRBJ1-6 better, the J assignment may be wrong. The CDR3 loop spans 16 amino acids. The V gene's germline CDR1 is SGHRS and CDR2 YFSETQ. The DNA for the CDR3 is TGCGCCAGCAGCTTGGCCGGGACAGGCGTCGCTTCACCCCTCCACTTT. Translated: CASSLAGTGVASPLHF.

Remarks on this clonotype: A much larger clone lies one base from this, so it may be a read error. The chain uses TRBV2 and TRBJ1-2; possibly TRBD1 for D (6 bases). The germline gives CDR1 SNHLY, CDR2 FYNNEI. The CDR3 is made up of 14 amino acids. The CDR3 nucleotides are TGTGCCAGCATGGTCGAGGGGGTGCTCTATGGCCACACCTTC. It is translated as CASMVEGVLYGHTF.

This clonotype was detected many times. The V call is TRBV12-3 or TRBV12-4, the J call TRBJ2-4, with a weak D call TRBD2 (5 bases). V was trimmed by 5 bases and J by 0 bases, leaving 11 bases between them. The CDR3 is 15 residues long. The CDR3 protein is CASSPTEVAKNIQYF. DNA of the CDR3: TGTGCCAGCAGTCCGACGGAGGTAGCCAAAAACATTCAGTACTTC.

V is TRBV20-1 and J is TRBJ1-4, with D hard to call. The V end lost 4 bases, the J end lost 8 bases, and 8 bases lay between the germline ends. Germline CDR1 DFQATT, CDR2 SNEGSKA (reference sequence). The CDR3 has 11 amino acids. This CDR3 reads CSAKGSEKLFF. The CDR3 region has the DNA TGCAGTGCTAAAGGGAGCGAAAAACTGTTTTTT.

This clonotype was observed a handful of times. The chain recombines TRBV7-6 with TRBJ2-2; TRBD1 agrees at 9 bases. J gave up 7 bases and V 3 bases, and 6 bases lay outside the gene matches. Germline CDR1 is SGHVS and CDR2 is FNYEAQ. The CDR3 has 15 residues. CDR3 protein: CASSLGQGGDGELFF. The CDR3 DNA reads TGTGCCAGCAGCTTGGGACAGGGTGGGGACGGGGAGCTGTTTTTT.

At least ten counts were recorded for this clonotype. CDR3 region: CASSPRRYTDTQYF. The DNA for the CDR3 is TGTGCCAGCTCACCTCGGAGGTACACAGATACGCAGTATTTT. The chain carries TRBV18 and TRBJ2-3; D might be TRBD2 (5 bases). The CDR3 loop spans 14 amino acids. The germline gives CDR1 KGHSH, CDR2 LQKENI. Trimming took off 3 bases at V and 2 bases at J, with 9 bases between the two ends.

In this sample, this clonotype turned up many times. The chain has TRBV20-1 and TRBJ1-2, with TRBD1 matching 7 bases. V trimming: 6 bases; J trimming: 6 bases; junction bases outside the gene matches: 10. Germline loops: CDR1 DFQATT, CDR2 SNEGSKA (reference sequence). The CDR3 sequence is 13 residues long. This CDR3 is CSARRDSLNGYTF. DNA of the CDR3: TGCAGTGCGCGAAGGGACAGTCTAAATGGCTACACCTTC.

There are a few counts of this clonotype. The rearrangement uses TRBV27 and TRBJ1-5; a possible D gene is TRBD1 (5 bases). The V gene lost 8 bases and the J gene lost 4 bases, with 15 bases spanning the gap. The CDR3 has 14 residues. Germline V gene lookup returns CDR1 MNHEY and CDR2 SMNVEV (reference sequence). The DNA of the CDR3 is TGTGCCAGCGGGGACTTGGGGGGGAATCAGCCCCAGCATTTT. Its protein product is CASGDLGGNQPQHF.

The sample holds a few counts of this clonotype. The J gene is TRBJ2-3, the V gene TRBV5-5; D assignment may be TRBD1 or TRBD2 (6 bases each). Trimming removed 6 bases at V and 5 bases at J, with 16 bases between. The CDR3 has 14 amino acids. The germline V gene encodes CDR1 SGHKS and CDR2 YYEKEE (reference sequence). In DNA form, the CDR3 reads TGTGCCAGCACCATACAGGGAGGTGGAGATACGCAGTATTTT. Translated: CASTIQGGGDTQYF.

This clonotype appeared many times. The rearrangement links TRBV6-1 to TRBJ1-1; D unclear. The ends were cut back, 8 bases at V and 1 base at J, with 11 bases in the middle. The CDR3 runs 13 residues. Germline CDR1 MNHNS, CDR2 SASEGT. The CDR3 DNA reads as TGTGCCAGCTTACAACTCCCGAACACTGAAGCTTTCTTT. Its translation is CASLQLPNTEAFF.

In this sample, this clonotype turned up a few times. This chain links TRBV18 with TRBJ1-3, with D hard to call. Trimming stripped 8 bases from V and 1 base from J, with 9 bases between. This CDR3 region has 13 residues. CDR1 is KGHSH, CDR2 LQKENI, per germline. This chain's CDR3 is CASRDLSGNTIYF. The CDR3 coding sequence is TGTGCCAGCCGCGATTTGTCTGGAAACACCATATATTTT.

This clonotype turned up a few times. The chain employs TRBV6-1 and TRBJ2-2, with TRBD2 matching 12 bases. CDR1 and CDR2 (germline): MNHNS, SASEGT. CDR3 length: 18 residues. Trimming at V came to 4 bases and at J to 3 bases, leaving 9 bases not matched to a gene. This CDR3 reads CASSGGFRLAGDTGELFF. CDR3 nucleotides: TGTGCCAGCAGTGGAGGATTCAGACTAGCGGGAGACACCGGGGAGCTGTTTTTT.

The chain has TRBV12-3 or TRBV12-4 and TRBJ2-1; possibly TRBD2 for D (5 bases). Trimming removed 5 bases from V and 4 bases from J, with 15 bases in between. The CDR3 has 15 amino acids. In DNA form, the CDR3 reads TGTGCCAGCAGTCGAGGCGGGCCTCCATACAATGAGCAGTTCTTC. This sequence encodes CASSRGGPPYNEQFF.

This clonotype has just a few counts. The CDR3 loop reads CASHASSYEQYF. CDR3 DNA sequence: TGTGCCAGCCATGCTAGCTCCTACGAGCAGTACTTC. The gene calls are TRBV6-1 and TRBJ2-7; D not resolved. Germline values: CDR1 MNHNS, CDR2 SASEGT. Trimming took 8 bases from V and 0 from J, leaving 8 bases between them. CDR3 length: 12 amino acids.

This clonotype was picked up many times. The chain employs TRBV24-1 and TRBJ2-5; D perhaps matches TRBD1 (6 bases). CDR1 is KGHDR, CDR2 SFDVKD, per germline. The CDR3 contains 16 residues. Trimming cost V 5 bases and J 4 bases, with 19 bases left between them. CDR3 nucleotide sequence: TGTGCCACCAGTGTACCCCGCCCGACAGGTGGAGAGACCCAGTACTTC. Translation: CATSVPRPTGGETQYF.

The J gene is TRBJ1-3, the V gene TRBV18, with D tentatively TRBD1 (6 bases). The germline CDR1 and CDR2 sequences are KGHSH and LQKENI. With 3 bases removed from V and 0 bases from J, the gap between germline ends came to 21 bases. The CDR3 extends over 19 amino acids. CDR3 sequence: CASSPWDTMSHSSGNTIYF. CDR3 bases: TGTGCCAGCTCACCCTGGGACACAATGTCCCACAGCTCTGGAAACACCATATATTTT.

The table lists this clonotype with many counts. The V call is TRBV11-1, the J call TRBJ2-1; D remains ambiguous. CDR1 and CDR2 from the germline V gene are SGHAT and FQDESV (reference sequence). The CDR3 covers 14 residues. The V end lost 3 bases, the J end lost 7 bases, and 13 bases lay between the germline ends. The CDR3 protein is CASSLNLYQNEQFF. CDR3 nucleotide sequence: TGTGCCAGCAGCTTGAACCTGTACCAAAATGAGCAGTTCTTC.

The chain links TRBV19 to TRBJ2-6; the D is unclear. Between the trimmed V and J ends, which lost 5 bases and 0 bases, there was a span of 5 bases. CDR1 is LNHDA, CDR2 SQIVND, per germline (reference sequence). The CDR3 spans 14 residues. The CDR3 loop is CASSVPSGANVLTF. The CDR3 DNA reads as TGTGCCAGTAGTGTACCCTCTGGGGCCAACGTCCTGACTTTC.

This clonotype was counted ten times or more. The rearrangement links TRBV30 to TRBJ1-2; D is unresolved. The germline gives CDR1 GTSNPN, CDR2 SVGIG (reference sequence). The CDR3 extends over 16 amino acids. The V end was cut by 0 bases, the J end by 0 bases, with 14 bases between. The DNA of the CDR3 is TGTGCCTGGAGTGTAGTGATGCCCCTAGCTAACTATGGCTACACCTTC. This encodes CAWSVVMPLANYGYTF.

In its sample, this clonotype was seen many times. The V and J genes are TRBV30 and TRBJ2-7; 8 bases agree with TRBD2. From germline, CDR1 is GTSNPN and CDR2 SVGIG (reference sequence). The CDR3 is made up of 13 amino acids. V shed 6 bases, J shed 3 bases, and the junction held 7 bases outside the gene matches. DNA for the CDR3: TGTGCCTGCCCCCGAGCGGGAGTCTACGAGCAGTACTTC. Translated, it gives CACPRAGVYEQYF.